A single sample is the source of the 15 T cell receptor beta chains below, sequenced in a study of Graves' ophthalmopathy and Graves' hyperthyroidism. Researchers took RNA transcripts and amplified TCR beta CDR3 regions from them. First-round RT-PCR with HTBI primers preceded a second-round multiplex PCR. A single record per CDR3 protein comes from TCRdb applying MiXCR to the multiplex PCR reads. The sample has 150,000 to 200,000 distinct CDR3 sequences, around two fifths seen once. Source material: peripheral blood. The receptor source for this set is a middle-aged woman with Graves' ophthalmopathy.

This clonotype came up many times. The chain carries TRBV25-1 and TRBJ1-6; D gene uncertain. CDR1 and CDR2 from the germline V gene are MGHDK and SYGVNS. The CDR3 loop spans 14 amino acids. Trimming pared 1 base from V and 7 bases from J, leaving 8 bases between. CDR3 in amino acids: CASSESHGNSPLHF. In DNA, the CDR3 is TGTGCCAGCAGTGAATCCCACGGCAATTCACCCCTCCACTTT.

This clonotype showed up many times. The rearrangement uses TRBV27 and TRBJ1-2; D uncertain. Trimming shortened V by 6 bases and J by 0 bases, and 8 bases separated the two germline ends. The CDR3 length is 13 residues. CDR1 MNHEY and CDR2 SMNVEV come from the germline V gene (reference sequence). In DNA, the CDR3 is TGTGCCAGCAGCCTACAGTCTAACTATGGCTACACCTTC. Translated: CASSLQSNYGYTF.

CDR3 protein: CASRPGQGLGEQYF. In DNA, the CDR3 is TGTGCCAGCAGGCCGGGACAGGGCCTTGGAGAGCAGTACTTC. The chain has TRBV12-3 or TRBV12-4 and TRBJ2-7; 9 nucleotides align to TRBD1. This CDR3 spans 14 amino acids. V shed 6 bases, J shed 7 bases, and the junction held 10 bases outside the gene matches.

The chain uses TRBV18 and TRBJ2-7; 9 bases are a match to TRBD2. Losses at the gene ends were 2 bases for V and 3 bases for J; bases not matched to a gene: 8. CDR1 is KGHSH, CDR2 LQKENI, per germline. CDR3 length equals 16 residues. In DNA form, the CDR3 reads TGTGCCAGCTCACCATCTGGGACTAGCTTGGGCTACGAGCAGTACTTC. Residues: CASSPSGTSLGYEQYF.

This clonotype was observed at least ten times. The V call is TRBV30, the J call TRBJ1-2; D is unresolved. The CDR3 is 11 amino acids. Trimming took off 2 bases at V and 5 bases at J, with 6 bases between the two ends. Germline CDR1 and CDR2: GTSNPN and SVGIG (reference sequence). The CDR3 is CAWSLGYGYTF. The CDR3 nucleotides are TGTGCCTGGAGTCTAGGGTATGGCTACACCTTC. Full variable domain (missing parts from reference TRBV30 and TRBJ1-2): SQTIHQWPATLVQPVGSPLSLECTVEGTSNPNLYWYRQAAGRGLQLLFYSVGIGQISSEVPQNLSASRPQDRQFILSSKKLLLSDSGFYLCAWSLGYGYTFGSGTRLTVV.

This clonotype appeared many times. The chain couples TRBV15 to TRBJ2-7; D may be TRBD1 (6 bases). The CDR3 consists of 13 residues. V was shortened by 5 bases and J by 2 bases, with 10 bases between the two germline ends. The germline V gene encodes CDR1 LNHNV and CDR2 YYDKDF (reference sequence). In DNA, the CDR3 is TGTGCCACCAGCGTCGAGGGGGCCTACGAGCAGTACTTC. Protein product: CATSVEGAYEQYF.

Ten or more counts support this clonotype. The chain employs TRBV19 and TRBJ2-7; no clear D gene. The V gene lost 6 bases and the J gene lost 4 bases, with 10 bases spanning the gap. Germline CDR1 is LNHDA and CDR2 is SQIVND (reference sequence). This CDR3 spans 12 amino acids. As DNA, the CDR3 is TGTGCCAGTAGAGGACCCGCATACGAGCAGTACTTC. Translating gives CASRGPAYEQYF.

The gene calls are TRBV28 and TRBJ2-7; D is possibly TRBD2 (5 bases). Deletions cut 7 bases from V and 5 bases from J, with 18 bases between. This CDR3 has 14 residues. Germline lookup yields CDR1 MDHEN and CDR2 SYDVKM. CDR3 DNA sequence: TGTGCCAGCATCCTCGGACTGGGTTTCGACGAGCAGTACTTC. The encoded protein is CASILGLGFDEQYF.

The CDR3 reads CASSLVWDSPYEQYF. The CDR3 DNA follows: TGTGCCAGCAGCTTAGTATGGGACAGTCCCTACGAGCAGTACTTC. This chain uses TRBV7-2 with TRBJ2-7; the match to TRBD1 covers 7 bases. In germline, CDR1 is SGHTA, CDR2 FQGNSA. The CDR3 extends over 15 amino acids. V lost 1 base and J lost 2; bases outside the gene matches: 5.

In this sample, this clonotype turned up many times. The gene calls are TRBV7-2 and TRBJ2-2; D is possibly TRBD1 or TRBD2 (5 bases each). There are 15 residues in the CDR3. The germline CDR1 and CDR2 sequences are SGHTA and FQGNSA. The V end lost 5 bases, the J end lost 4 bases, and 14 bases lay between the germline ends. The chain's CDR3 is CASSNRGTPTGELFF. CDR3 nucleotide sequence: TGTGCCAGCAGCAATCGGGGCACCCCCACCGGGGAGCTGTTTTTT.

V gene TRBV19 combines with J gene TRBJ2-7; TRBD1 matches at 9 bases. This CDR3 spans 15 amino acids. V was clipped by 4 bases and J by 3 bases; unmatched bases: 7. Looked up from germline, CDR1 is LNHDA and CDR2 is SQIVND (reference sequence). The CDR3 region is CASSTRPGQGYEQYF. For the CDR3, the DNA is TGTGCCAGTAGTACACGCCCGGGACAGGGCTACGAGCAGTACTTC. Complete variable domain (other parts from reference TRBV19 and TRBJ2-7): DGGITQSPKYLFRKEGQNVTLSCEQNLNHDAMYWYRQDPGQGLRLIYYSQIVNDFQKGDIAEGYSVSREKKESFPLTVTSAQKNPTAFYLCASSTRPGQGYEQYFGPGTRLTVT.

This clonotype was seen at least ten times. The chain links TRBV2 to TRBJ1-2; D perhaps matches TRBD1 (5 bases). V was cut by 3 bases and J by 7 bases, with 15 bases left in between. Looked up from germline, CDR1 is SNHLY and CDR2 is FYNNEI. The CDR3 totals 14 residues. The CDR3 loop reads CASSETAGEVGYTF. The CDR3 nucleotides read TGTGCCAGCAGTGAGACGGCGGGGGAAGTTGGCTACACCTTC.

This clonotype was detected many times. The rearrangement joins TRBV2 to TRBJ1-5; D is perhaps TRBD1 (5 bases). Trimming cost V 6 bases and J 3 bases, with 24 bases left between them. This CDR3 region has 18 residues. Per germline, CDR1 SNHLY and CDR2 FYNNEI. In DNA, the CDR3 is TGTGCCAGCAGCACCCCCCGGGCAGGGCAAACTCCCAATCAGCCCCAGCATTTT. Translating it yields CASSTPRAGQTPNQPQHF.

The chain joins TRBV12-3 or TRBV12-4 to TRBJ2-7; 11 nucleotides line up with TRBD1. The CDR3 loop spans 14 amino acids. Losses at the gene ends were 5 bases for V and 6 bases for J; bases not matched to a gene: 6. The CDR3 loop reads CASSPIGTGGEQYF. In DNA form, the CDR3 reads TGTGCCAGCAGTCCCATTGGGACAGGGGGCGAGCAGTACTTC.

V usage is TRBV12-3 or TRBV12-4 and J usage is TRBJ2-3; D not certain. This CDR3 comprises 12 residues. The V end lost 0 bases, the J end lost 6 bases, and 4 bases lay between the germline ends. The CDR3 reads CASSLAWDTQYF. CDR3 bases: TGTGCCAGCAGTTTAGCGTGGGATACGCAGTATTTT.